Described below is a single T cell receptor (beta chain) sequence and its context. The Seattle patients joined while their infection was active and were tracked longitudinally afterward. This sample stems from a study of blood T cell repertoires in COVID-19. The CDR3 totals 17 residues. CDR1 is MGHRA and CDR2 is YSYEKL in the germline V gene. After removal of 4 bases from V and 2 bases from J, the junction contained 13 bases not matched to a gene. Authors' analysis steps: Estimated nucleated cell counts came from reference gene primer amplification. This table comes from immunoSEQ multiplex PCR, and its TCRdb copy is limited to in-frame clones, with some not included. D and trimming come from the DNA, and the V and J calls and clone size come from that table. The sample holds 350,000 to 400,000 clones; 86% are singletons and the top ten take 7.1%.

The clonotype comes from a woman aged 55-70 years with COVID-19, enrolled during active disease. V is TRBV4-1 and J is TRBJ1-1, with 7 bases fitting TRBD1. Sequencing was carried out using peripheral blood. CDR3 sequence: CASSRGTASYFNTEAFF. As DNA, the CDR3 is TGCGCCAGCAGCCGCGGGACAGCCTCCTACTTTAACACTGAAGCTTTCTTT.